Given below is one TCR beta chain in context. This clone was seen only once. The clone's antigen remains unknown. It has no much larger one-base neighbor in the sample; base qualities were not kept. This entry is derived from a study of OX40 agonist ivuxolimab in advanced cancers. Looking at the study overall: Ivuxolimab was an agonistic, fully human IgG2 monoclonal antibody directed against OX40 (CD134), a costimulatory receptor. Patients were allowed to have had prior anti-PD-1, anti-PD-L1 or anti-CTLA-4 therapy, and around two fifths of the dose-escalation patients had been treated with checkpoint inhibitors. Of the 50 to 55 dose-escalation patients, hepatocellular carcinoma was present in 19, melanoma in roughly 15, renal cell carcinoma in 9 and head and neck cancer in 9. In the dose-escalation cohort, 82.7% of patients were male, and the mean age was approximately 60 years, with a range of roughly 23 to 85. Intravenous ivuxolimab was administered to patients every 2 weeks at six dose levels: 0.01, 0.1, 0.3, 1.5, 3 and 10 mg/kg. Three dose-escalation patients achieved partial responses, one with hepatocellular carcinoma and two with cutaneous melanoma. The purpose of peripheral TCRbeta sequencing was to test whether ivuxolimab changed TCR sequence diversity and led to clonal T-cell expansion. The paper reports the monotherapy dose-escalation portion (N of about 47 patients) of the phase I ivuxolimab trial.

Looking up the germline V gene yields CDR1 KGHSH and CDR2 LQKENI. Trimming removed 3 bases from V and 2 bases from J; the gene matches leave 1 base unexplained. The CDR3 numbers 14 residues from cysteine through phenylalanine. The sequence is cut down to CDR3 DNA, 42 bases in frame from base 1. Genomic DNA was extracted from sorted cells for sequencing of the TCRbeta CDR3 region. The immunoSEQ Assay was used for sequencing of TCRbeta CDR3 regions. TCRdb mirrors the immuneACCESS table, restricted to in-frame sequences. Some clones are absent from its copies; in checked studies, under half trace to an unresolved V gene, and the reason for the others is unknown. In this sample the table shows tens of thousands of clones, about 90% of which occur a single time. The ten largest account for around 5% of the sample. Patients with a history of autoimmune disease or receiving systemic immunosuppression were excluded from the trial. Peripheral blood for TCR sequencing was collected from all dose cohorts at baseline, on cycle 4 day 1, and on cycle 7 day 1. The samples were drawn from a first-in-human, open-label, multicenter phase I dose-escalation trial of ivuxolimab. The trial enrolled adults with locally advanced or metastatic head and neck squamous cell, hepatocellular, melanoma or renal cell carcinoma. CD4+ and CD8+ T cells were sorted separately from peripheral blood before TCR sequencing.

What the authors observed across the whole study: After ivuxolimab, expanded clones were on average more numerous among CD8+ T cells than among CD4+ T cells. Low levels of normalized T-cell clonal expansion were also seen in some nonresponding patients. The antigen specificity of the clonally expanded peripheral T cells was not determined. At doses of 0.1 to 3.0 mg/kg, clonal expansion of both CD4+ and CD8+ blood T cells was observed from baseline to week 6. In the 0.1-3.0 mg/kg groups, partial responders were among the patients with the lowest normalized peripheral clonal expansion, particularly in CD8+ T cells.

Recombination joined TRBV18 with TRBJ2-1; TRBD1 aligns with 7 central bases. This clonotype was sampled from an adult with an advanced solid tumor such as melanoma, head and neck, liver or kidney cancer. The source was CD4+ or CD8+ T cells sorted from blood, collected in a trial of the OX40 agonist ivuxolimab. The CDR3 protein: CASSPQGAYNEQFF. The DNA is as follows: TGTGCCAGCTCACCTCAGGGGGCCTACAATGAGCAGTTCTTC.